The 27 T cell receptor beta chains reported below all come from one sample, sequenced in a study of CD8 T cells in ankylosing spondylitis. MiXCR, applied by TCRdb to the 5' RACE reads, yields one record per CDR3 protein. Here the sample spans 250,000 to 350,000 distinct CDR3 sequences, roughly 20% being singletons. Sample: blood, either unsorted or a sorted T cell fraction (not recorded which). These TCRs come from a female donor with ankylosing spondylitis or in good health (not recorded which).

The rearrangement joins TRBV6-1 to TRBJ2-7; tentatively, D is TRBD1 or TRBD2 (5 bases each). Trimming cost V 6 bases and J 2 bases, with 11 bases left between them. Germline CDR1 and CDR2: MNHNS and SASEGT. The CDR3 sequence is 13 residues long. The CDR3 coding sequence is TGTGCCAGCAGGAGGGGTTATACCTACGAGCAGTACTTC. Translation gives CASRRGYTYEQYF.

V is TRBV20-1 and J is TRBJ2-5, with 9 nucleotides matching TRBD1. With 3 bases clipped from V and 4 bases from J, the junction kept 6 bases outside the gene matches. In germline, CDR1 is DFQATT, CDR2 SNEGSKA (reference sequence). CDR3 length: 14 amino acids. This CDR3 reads CSARDTQGAETQYF. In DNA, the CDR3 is TGCAGTGCTAGGGACACACAGGGGGCAGAGACCCAGTACTTC.

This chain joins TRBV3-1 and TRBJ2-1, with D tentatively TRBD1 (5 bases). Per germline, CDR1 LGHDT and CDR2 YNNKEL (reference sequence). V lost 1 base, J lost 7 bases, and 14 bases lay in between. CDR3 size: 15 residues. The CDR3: CASSQGRANFNEQFF. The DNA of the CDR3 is TGTGCCAGCAGCCAAGGCAGGGCTAATTTTAATGAGCAGTTCTTC.

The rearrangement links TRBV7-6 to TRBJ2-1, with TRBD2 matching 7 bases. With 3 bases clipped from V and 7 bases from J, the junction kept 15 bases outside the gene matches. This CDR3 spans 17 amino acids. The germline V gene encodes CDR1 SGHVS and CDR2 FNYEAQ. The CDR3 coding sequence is TGTGCCAGCAGCTTGGGGCGGGCTAGCGGAAGAGGGAATGAGCAGTTCTTC. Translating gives CASSLGRASGRGNEQFF.

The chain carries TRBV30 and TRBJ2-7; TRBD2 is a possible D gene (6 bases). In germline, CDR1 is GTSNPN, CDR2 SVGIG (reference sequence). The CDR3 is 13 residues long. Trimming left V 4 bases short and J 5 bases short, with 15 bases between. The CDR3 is CAWKGGAYDEQYF. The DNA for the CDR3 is TGTGCCTGGAAAGGAGGGGCGTATGACGAGCAGTACTTC.

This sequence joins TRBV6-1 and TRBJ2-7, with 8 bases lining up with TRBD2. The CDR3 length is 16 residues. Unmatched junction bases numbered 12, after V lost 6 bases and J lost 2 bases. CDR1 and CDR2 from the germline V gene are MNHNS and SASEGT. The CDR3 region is CASSRGQRERAYEQYF. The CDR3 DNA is TGTGCCAGCAGCCGCGGCCAGCGGGAGAGGGCCTACGAGCAGTACTTC.

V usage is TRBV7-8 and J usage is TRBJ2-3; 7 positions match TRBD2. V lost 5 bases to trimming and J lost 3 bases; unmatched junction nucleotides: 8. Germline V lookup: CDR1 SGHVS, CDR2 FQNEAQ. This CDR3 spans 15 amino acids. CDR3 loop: CASSRRGVPTDTQYF. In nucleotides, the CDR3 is TGTGCCAGCAGCCGCCGGGGGGTCCCTACAGATACGCAGTATTTT.

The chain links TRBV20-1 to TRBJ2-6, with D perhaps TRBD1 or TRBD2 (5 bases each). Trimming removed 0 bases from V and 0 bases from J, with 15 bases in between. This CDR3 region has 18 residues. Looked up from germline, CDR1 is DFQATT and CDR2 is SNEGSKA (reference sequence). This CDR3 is CSARDPGPFLSGANVLTF. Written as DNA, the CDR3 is TGCAGTGCTAGAGATCCGGGGCCCTTTCTCTCTGGGGCCAACGTCCTGACTTTC.

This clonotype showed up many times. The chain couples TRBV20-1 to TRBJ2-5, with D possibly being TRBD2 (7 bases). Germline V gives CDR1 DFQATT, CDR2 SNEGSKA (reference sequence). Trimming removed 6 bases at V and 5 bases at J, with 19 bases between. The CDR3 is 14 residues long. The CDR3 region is CSANGGAGSETQYF. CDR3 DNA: TGCAGTGCAAATGGGGGGGCAGGGTCGGAGACCCAGTACTTC.

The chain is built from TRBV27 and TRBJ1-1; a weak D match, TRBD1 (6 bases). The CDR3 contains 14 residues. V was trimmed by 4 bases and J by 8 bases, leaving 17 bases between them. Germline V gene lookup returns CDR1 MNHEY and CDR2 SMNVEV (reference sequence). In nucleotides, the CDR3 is TGTGCCAGCAGTTACAGCACAGGGAATAAAGAAGCTTTCTTT. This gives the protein CASSYSTGNKEAFF.

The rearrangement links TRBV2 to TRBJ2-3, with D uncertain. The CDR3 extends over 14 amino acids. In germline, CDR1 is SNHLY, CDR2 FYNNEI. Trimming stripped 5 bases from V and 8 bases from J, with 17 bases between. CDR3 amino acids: CASSLPASFATQYF. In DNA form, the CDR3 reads TGTGCCAGCAGTCTTCCCGCTAGTTTTGCTACGCAGTATTTT.

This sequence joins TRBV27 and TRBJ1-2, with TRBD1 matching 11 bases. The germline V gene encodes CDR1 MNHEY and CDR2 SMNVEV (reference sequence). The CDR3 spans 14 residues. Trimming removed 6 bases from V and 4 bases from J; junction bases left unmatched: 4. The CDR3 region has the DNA TGTGCCAGCAGGGACAGGGGGCTCGGCTATGGCTACACCTTC. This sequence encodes CASRDRGLGYGYTF.

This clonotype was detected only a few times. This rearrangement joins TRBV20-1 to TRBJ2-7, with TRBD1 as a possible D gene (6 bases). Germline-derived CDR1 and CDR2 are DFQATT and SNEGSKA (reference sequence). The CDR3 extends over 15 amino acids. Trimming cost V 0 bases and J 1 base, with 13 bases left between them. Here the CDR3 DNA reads TGCAGTGCTAGAGATCCCCCTGGACAGTCCTACGAGCAGTACTTC. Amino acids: CSARDPPGQSYEQYF.

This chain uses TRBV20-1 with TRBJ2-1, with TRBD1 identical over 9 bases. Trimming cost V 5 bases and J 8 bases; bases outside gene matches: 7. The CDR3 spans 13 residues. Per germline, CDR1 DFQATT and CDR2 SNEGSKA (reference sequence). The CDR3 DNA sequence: TGCAGTGCTCCGGGACAGGGTAACTATGAGCAGTTCTTC. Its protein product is CSAPGQGNYEQFF.

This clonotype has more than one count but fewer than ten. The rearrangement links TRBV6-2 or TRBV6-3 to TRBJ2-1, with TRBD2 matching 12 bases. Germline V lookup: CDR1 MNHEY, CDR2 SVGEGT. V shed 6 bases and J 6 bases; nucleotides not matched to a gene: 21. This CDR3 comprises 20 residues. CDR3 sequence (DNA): TGTGCCAGCAGCTACCGGAGACTAGCGGGAGTCCCAAATGTGGGCAATGAGCAGTTCTTC. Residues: CASSYRRLAGVPNVGNEQFF.

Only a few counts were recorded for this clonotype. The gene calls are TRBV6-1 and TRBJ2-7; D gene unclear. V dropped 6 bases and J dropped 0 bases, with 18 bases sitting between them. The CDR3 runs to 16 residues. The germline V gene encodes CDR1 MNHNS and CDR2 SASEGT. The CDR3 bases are TGTGCCAGCAGCCTTCTGAAGGGCTTCCTCTCCTACGAGCAGTACTTC. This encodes CASSLLKGFLSYEQYF.

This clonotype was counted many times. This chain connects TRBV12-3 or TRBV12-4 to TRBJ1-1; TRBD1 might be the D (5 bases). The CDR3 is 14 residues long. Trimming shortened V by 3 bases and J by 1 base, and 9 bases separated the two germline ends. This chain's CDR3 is CASSFQGGNTEAFF. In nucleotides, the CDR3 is TGTGCCAGCAGTTTCCAGGGAGGGAACACTGAAGCTTTCTTT.

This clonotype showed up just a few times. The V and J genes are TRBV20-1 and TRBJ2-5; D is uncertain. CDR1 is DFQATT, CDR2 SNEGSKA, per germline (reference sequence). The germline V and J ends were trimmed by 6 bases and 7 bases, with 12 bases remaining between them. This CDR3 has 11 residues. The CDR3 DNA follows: TGCAGTGCCGCGGCTTTCGGGACCCAGTACTTC. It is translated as CSAAAFGTQYF.

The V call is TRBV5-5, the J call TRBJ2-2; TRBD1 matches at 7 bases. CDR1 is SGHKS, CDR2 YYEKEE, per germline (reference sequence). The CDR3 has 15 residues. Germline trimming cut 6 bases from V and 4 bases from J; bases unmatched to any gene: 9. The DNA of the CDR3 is TGTGCCAGCAATAACAGGGGAAGGGGCACCGGGGAGCTGTTTTTT. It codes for CASNNRGRGTGELFF.

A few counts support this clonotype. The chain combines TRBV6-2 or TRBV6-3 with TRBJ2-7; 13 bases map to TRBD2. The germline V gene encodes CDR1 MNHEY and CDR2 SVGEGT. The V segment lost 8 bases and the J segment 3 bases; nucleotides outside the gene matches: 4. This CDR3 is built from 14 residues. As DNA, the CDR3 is TGTGCCAGCTCTAGACTAGCGGGAGGCTACGAGCAGTACTTC. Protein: CASSRLAGGYEQYF.

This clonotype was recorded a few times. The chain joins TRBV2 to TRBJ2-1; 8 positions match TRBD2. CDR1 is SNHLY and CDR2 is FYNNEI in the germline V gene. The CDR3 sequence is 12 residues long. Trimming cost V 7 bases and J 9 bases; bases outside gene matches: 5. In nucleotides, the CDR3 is TGTGCCAGCACCCGGGAGGGGGGTGAGCAGTTCTTC. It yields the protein CASTREGGEQFF.

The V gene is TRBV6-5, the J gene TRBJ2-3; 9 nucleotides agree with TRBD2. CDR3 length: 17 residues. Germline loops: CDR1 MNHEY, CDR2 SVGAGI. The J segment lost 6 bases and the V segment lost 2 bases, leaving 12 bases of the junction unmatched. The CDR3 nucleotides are TGTGCCAGCAGTTACACACCGGCGGGAGGGCCTGGCGATACGCAGTATTTT. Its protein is CASSYTPAGGPGDTQYF.

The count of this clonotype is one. The CDR3 region has the DNA TGTGCCAGCAGTGAAACGACAGGGGTTGGCAATCAGCCCCAGCATTTT. Protein: CASSETTGVGNQPQHF. The rearrangement links TRBV27 to TRBJ1-5; TRBD1 matches 8 bases. Germline loops: CDR1 MNHEY, CDR2 SMNVEV (reference sequence). Unmatched junction bases numbered 8, after V lost 5 bases and J lost 2 bases. The CDR3 sequence is 16 residues long.

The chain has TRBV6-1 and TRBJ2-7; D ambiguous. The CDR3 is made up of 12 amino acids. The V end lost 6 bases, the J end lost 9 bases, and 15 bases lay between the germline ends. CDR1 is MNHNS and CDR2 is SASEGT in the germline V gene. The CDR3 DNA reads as TGTGCCAGCAGAGACTTTGGCCGAGGGCAGTACTTC. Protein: CASRDFGRGQYF.

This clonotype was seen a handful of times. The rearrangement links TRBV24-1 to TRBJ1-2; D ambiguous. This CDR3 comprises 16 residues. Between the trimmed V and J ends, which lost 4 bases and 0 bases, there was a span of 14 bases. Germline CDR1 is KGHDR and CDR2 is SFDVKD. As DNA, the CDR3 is TGTGCCACCAGTGACCTTAAGGACGGATCTAACTATGGCTACACCTTC. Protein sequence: CATSDLKDGSNYGYTF.

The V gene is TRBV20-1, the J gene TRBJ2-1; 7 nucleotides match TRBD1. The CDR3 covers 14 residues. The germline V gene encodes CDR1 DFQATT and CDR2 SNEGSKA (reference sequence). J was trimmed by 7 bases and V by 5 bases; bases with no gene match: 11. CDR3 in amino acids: CSAGQATEGNEQFF. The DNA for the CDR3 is TGCAGTGCTGGACAGGCAACCGAGGGGAATGAGCAGTTCTTC.

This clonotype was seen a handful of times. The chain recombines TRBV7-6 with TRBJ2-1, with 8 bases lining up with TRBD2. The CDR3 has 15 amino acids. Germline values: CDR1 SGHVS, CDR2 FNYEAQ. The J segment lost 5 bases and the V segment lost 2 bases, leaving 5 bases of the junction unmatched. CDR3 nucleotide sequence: TGTGCCAGCAGCTTAAAAGCGGGAGAGGACAATGAGCAGTTCTTC. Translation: CASSLKAGEDNEQFF.